The clone carrying this T cell receptor beta chain has a single count. Antigen: not known. Next came a second PCR, run for roughly 6 to 11 cycles, which used a sample-barcoded 5' primer along with a J-beta primer mix. TCRdb processed the 5' RACE reads anew with MiXCR; each CDR3 protein has one entry. The data contain around 900,000 distinct CDR3 sequences, roughly half of them singletons. Germline CDR1 reads SNHLY; CDR2 reads FYNNEI. This CDR3 is built from 14 residues. V dropped 10 bases and J dropped 0 bases, with 13 bases sitting between them. The data were obtained in a study of blood T cells in healthy people across ages. Study outcomes and limitations: Any changes in expanded clonotypes were possibly confounded, as donor CMV status remained unknown. Aged donors had fewer naive CD4+ cells and lower diversity than long-lived donors.

This TCR came from a woman aged 60-75 years in good health. The V call is TRBV2, the J call TRBJ1-5; TRBD1 might be the D (5 bases). Sequencing was performed on blood. CDR3 sequence (DNA): TGTGCCACCAGCAGGGAGGGTAGCAATCAGCCCCAGCATTTT. Translated, it gives CATSREGSNQPQHF.